This TCR beta chain appears in the sequencing data of a study of T cell responses to AZD1222 COVID-19 vaccine. Only in-frame clones appear in the TCRdb table, and some are missing; sequencing was by immunoSEQ multiplex PCR. Among about 140,000 clones listed, roughly 90% were seen once. The CDR3 sequence is 15 residues long. The germline CDR1 and CDR2 sequences are SGHRS and YFSETQ. V trimming: 3 bases; J trimming: 1 base; junction bases outside the gene matches: 5. Whole-study findings and limits: Increases in Spike-specific TCR breadth and depth were seen after two AZD1222 doses. Spike was spanned by vaccine-associated CD4 TCRs, with dominance at 160-218 and 743-854. There were mostly white British donors and more females than males, and clonal diversity was possibly underestimated.

This clone was counted between two and nine times. Its target is unknown. Here the sequenced sample was peripheral blood, taken on day 0 of AZD1222 vaccination. The chain is built from TRBV5-1 and TRBJ2-3, with 7 bases lining up with TRBD2. The sequence derives from an adult in good health. The CDR3 DNA reads as TGCGCCAGCAGCTCGACTAGCACCCGCACAGATACGCAGTATTTT. Protein product: CASSSTSTRTDTQYF.